This entry describes one T cell receptor beta chain. The antigen it recognizes is unknown. No qualities accompany the bases; no much larger clone lies one base away. The library was made by the immunoSEQ multiplex PCR assay. The multiplex PCR relied on a mix of 60 forward primers for TCR Vbeta segments and 13 reverse primers for TCR Jbeta segments. Amplification of the CDR3 region of rearranged TCR beta genes was performed with a multiplex PCR assay on genomic DNA. The Illumina HiSeq System was used to sequence the amplified TCR beta libraries as 87-base-pair reads. The source study handled its data this way. A later analysis tallied 80 million to 95 million unique TCR beta chains across the roughly 610 repertoires, and roughly 11 million of those chains were shared by two or more donors. Raw reads were error-corrected and collapsed into unique sequences by a nearest-neighbor algorithm in which closely related sequences were merged to remove PCR and sequencing errors. Alignment of CDR3 sequences to IMGT reference sequences was used to assign V, D and J gene segments. For a sequence to be retained, a match of at least six nucleotides was required to both a V gene segment and a J gene segment. A rearrangement counted as productive if the CDR3 had no stop codons and remained in frame with V and J, and every other rearrangement counted as non-productive. CDR3 was defined by IMGT convention, running from the second conserved V-encoded cysteine to the conserved J-encoded phenylalanine. In an earlier analysis of roughly 580 of the donors, sequences lacking an unambiguous match to a single V gene segment were excluded. An earlier analysis of 450 to 650 of the donors called V segments functional above 56.7% productive rearrangements and segregating when the between-donor standard deviation exceeded 5%. A statistical classification framework was developed to diagnose cytomegalovirus status using the catalog of TCR beta chain sequences. In a later analysis, TCR nucleotide sequences were compared against IMGT/GENE-DB human TR gene sequences so that V and J genes could be assigned. In a later analysis, CDR3 sequences and most-parsimonious VDJ recombination scenarios were assigned using the TCRdist pipeline. In a later analysis, each TCR beta chain was defined by its CDR3 amino acid sequence together with its V-gene family, and reads without a unique V-gene family were excluded. To address suspected cross-contamination and a sequencing artifact, a later analysis removed over 500 highly shared, low-generation-probability nucleotide sequences. In a later analysis, a clonal expansion index was calculated for each public chain from normalized within-repertoire ranks of inferred template counts. A later analysis computed generation probabilities with a VDJ recombination model fitted to out-of-frame rearrangements, and checked the results against IGoR. A later analysis scored TCR-TCR, TCR-HLA and TCR-CMV co-occurrence with hypergeometric tests, applying a repertoire-size bias correction to TCR pairs. False discovery rates were estimated in a later analysis by permuting HLA or CMV assignments 20 times. A later analysis grouped co-occurring TCRs with DBSCAN, adding TCRdist sequence similarity when clustering within HLA-allele-positive subsets. Repertoires with fewer than 30,000 or more than 120,000 public chains, plus five repertoires with anomalous nucleotide sharing, were excluded from co-occurrence clustering. What TCRdb holds here is the immuneACCESS table cut down to in-frame rearrangements. Part of the clones is not present; checked against another copy, under half of the missing clones reflect an unresolved V gene, and the others are unexplained. V, J and clone size are taken as reported in that table, and D and trimming were inferred from the DNA itself. The sample includes 95,000 to 150,000 clones, with roughly 81% observed a single time. The ten largest clones add up to roughly 0.99% of the sample.

The cohort consisted of 600 to 750 healthy bone marrow donors. Cohort members were all nominally healthy when sampled, although unrecorded immune exposures were likely present. The donor was CMV seronegative and belonged to the group of 320 or so seronegative cohort members. A peripheral blood sample was provided by each donor, and peripheral blood mononuclear cells were used for TCR beta sequencing. The Qiagen DNeasy Blood Extraction Kit was used to extract genomic DNA from the blood cell samples. The data were obtained in a study of cytomegalovirus exposure and HLA in healthy donors (dated by TCRdb to about 2017). In the study overall: According to an earlier analysis of several hundred of the donors, some 180 million T cells yielded roughly 110 million unique TCR beta sequences and about 280 Gb of sequence data. Donor age, sex, ethnicity and CMV serostatus were compiled alongside the repertoire data. High-throughput TCR immunosequencing, statistical association of individual TCRs with disease status, and machine learning were combined to predict cytomegalovirus infection status. A separate validation cohort of roughly 130 different subjects was used in addition to the roughly 640-subject first cohort. Using immunosequencing, the study profiled T cell repertoires from about 650 subjects and related those repertoires to cytomegalovirus serostatus. HLA typing covered class I and class II loci at four-digit resolution. Among 398 genotyped donors of the cohort, an average of about 240,000 unique TCR beta nucleotide sequences were sequenced per donor, roughly 18% of them non-productive. All discovery cohort repertoires had been generated using a single sequencing platform. To study patterns of TCR occurrence, a later analysis re-analyzed previously published TCR beta repertoires from around 670 donors and added high-resolution HLA genotyping. An earlier analysis of a few hundred of the donors applied high-throughput TCR beta sequencing to assess whether each TCR beta V gene segment acted as functional or pseudogenic. Typing coverage differed by locus: A, B, C, DRB1 and DQB1 were typed in about 620-640 donors, DQA1 in roughly 500, DPA1 in 600 to 610, and DPB1 in just under 480. In a later genetic analysis, genome-wide SNP genotypes for about three fifths of the roughly 670 donors were used, and that subset was treated as a discovery cohort. The study aimed to test whether cataloging public T cell receptors could reveal signatures of past pathogen exposure. Roughly 5 DR-DQ haplotypes were treated as single units for association and clustering because of strong linkage in the cohort. About 330 gigabases of sequencing data and around 88 million unique TCR sequences made up an early release that covered 500 to 700 HLA-typed donors. The later analysis used no new phenotypic data to find candidate immune exposures, relying instead on TCR beta sequences and their occurrence across donors. Among the roughly 400 genotyped donors, 75% to 90% belonged to the genetic ancestry cluster associated with self-reported Caucasian donors.

The germline V end is reduced by 5 bases and the J end by 6 bases; junction bases left unmatched: 4. Inclusive of the bounding cysteine and phenylalanine, the CDR3 is 12 residues long. Just CDR3 DNA is preserved here, 36 bases in frame from base 1. As encoded in the germline V gene (reference sequence), CDR1 is GTSNPN while CDR2 is SVGIG. What the study reported, not specific to this receptor: According to a later analysis, parvovirus B19, influenza, CMV and Epstein-Barr virus appeared linked to several top co-occurrence clusters. In a later analysis, HLA-associated TCR beta chains were found to be more clonally expanded and to have lower generation probabilities than equally common non-associated chains. Specific HLA alleles were associated with over 15,000 TCR beta sequences at a false discovery rate of 0.05 in a later analysis. Some IMGT-functional V segments, including TRBV6-2 and TRBV6-3, could not be told apart with the 87-base-pair reads, so those segments were excluded. Correlated functional status among segregating V segments might be attributable to linkage disequilibrium, but an unknown experimental factor could not be ruled out. Sequencing depth was assumed to be roughly uniform across donors in the presence/absence analyses, though that assumption may not hold. Immune exposure information for the cohort was limited to CMV serostatus. A total of fewer than 200 TCR beta chains were listed by the study as associated with cytomegalovirus. In a later genetic analysis, fewer N-insertions in productive TCRs were reported among donors in an Asian-associated ancestry cluster than the roughly 670-donor mean. This cohort had only TCR beta chains sequenced, and the lack of alpha or paired-chain data limited which features could be detected. A cluster of highly shared sequence variants was judged likely to represent a technical artifact of the sequencing pipeline. A later analysis found that most CMV-associated TCR beta chains appeared HLA-restricted, with HLA associations seemingly driven largely by CMV exposure. When HLA alleles, especially DR and DQ, strongly co-occurred, attributing TCR associations to individual alleles was difficult. According to the authors, the approach could potentially be generalized to other disease states and immunological phenotypes. Most TCR sequences were observed very rarely across donors, whereas some public TCRs were present in many individuals. A further reported finding was that TCR beta sequences accurately predicted the HLA-A and HLA-B alleles for most subjects in the first cohort. An earlier analysis of approximately 540 of the donors showed that most TCR beta V segments appeared in productive rearrangements either about 87% or about 30% of the time, which broadly matched IMGT annotations. In a later analysis, TCR association rates were found to vary across HLA loci, with the most associated TCRs seen for DRB1 alleles and the fewest for HLA-C alleles. Three of the identified cytomegalovirus-associated TCR beta chains were confirmed in vitro to be specific for cytomegalovirus antigens. Because some donors lacked HLA typing at each locus, the association tests relied only on the typed subset. In a later genetic analysis, a missense DCLRE1C variant was associated with V-gene and J-gene trimming of TCR beta chains, and the association was replicated in an independent cohort. The classifier was reported to diagnose cytomegalovirus status with high specificity and sensitivity in both the original cohort and the validation cohort. The earlier analysis of about 600 of the donors excluded around 17 rarely observed V segments, including chromosome 9 orphons, because counts were too low.

The rearrangement joined TRBV30 to TRBJ2-1, with 7 middle bases fitting TRBD2. Sequenced input: PBMCs. The TCR comes from a woman younger than 45 in good health and CMV-seronegative. The encoded CDR3 is CAWGGGANEQFF. The sequenced DNA: TGTGCCTGGGGGGGAGGGGCCAATGAGCAGTTCTTC.